The rows below give T cell receptor beta chains drawn from one sample of a study of vaccination effects on CD4 cells after COVID-19. Antigens for these TCRs are unknown. Measured with immunoSEQ multiplex PCR; TCRdb has only the in-frame clones, and not every one. This table has some 61,000 clones, about 80% appearing once. Sequenced here: CD4+ T cells from PBMCs cultured with HCoV-OC43 spike peptides, sampled after COVID-19 vaccination. These receptors all stem from a human donor who received a COVID-19 vaccine. The CDR3 runs from the conserved cysteine through the conserved F or W. The D gene is left open where the match is weak. Part of the rows lack a size; the others show once, few, many or a class for expanded clones.

>.|TRBJ1-2|.|TRBV30
TGTGCCTGGAGTAAAGAGGGCCGCCACTATGGCTACACCTTC
CAWSKEGRHYGYTF
>.|TRBJ1-3|.|TRBV5-1
TGCGCCAGCAGAGAACAGGGTTCTGGAAACACCATATATTTT
CASREQGSGNTIYF
>.|TRBJ2-3|TRBD2|TRBV19
TGTGCCAGTAGTACATCTAGCGGGGGACCGAATACGCAGTATTTT
CASSTSSGGPNTQYF
>.|TRBJ1-1|.|TRBV9
TGTGCCAGCAGCGTAGGTGGGTCCACTGAAGCTTTCTTT
CASSVGGSTEAFF
>.|TRBJ1-2|TRBD1|TRBV18
TGTGCCAGCTCACCGGGACAGGTTTTTGGCTACACCTTC
CASSPGQVFGYTF
>.|TRBJ2-6|.|TRBV28
TGTGCCAGCACCCCCTCTGGGGCCAACGTCCTGACTTTC
CASTPSGANVLTF
>.|TRBJ2-5|.|TRBV4-1
TGCGCCAGCAGCCAAGTGGCGACTGGGGCCCAGTACTTC
CASSQVATGAQYF
>.|TRBJ2-2|TRBD1|TRBV5-4
TGTGCCAGCAGCTGGGGCTTACAGGGGGCGAACACCGGGGAGCTGTTTTTT
CASSWGLQGANTGELFF
>.|TRBJ1-5|.|TRBV11-2
TGTGCCAGCAGCTTGGCAGGCTACGGAGTGATAAATCAGCCCCAGCATTTT
CASSLAGYGVINQPQHF
>.|TRBJ1-2|TRBD1|TRBV6-5
TGTGCCAGCAGTTACAGGGGGCCTGGCTATGGCTACACCTTC
CASSYRGPGYGYTF
>few|TRBJ1-3|TRBD1|TRBV11-2
TGTGCCAGCAGCCCTGACAGGGCACGCTCTGGAAACACCATATATTTT
CASSPDRARSGNTIYF
>.|TRBJ1-6|.|TRBV10-1
TGCGCCAGCAGTCGGGACGGCAATTCACCCCTCCACTTT
CASSRDGNSPLHF
>.|TRBJ2-2|.|TRBV21-1
TGTGCCAGCAGCCCGCCGTACCGTGACAGGGTGTCCGGGGAGCTGTTTTTT
CASSPPYRDRVSGELFF